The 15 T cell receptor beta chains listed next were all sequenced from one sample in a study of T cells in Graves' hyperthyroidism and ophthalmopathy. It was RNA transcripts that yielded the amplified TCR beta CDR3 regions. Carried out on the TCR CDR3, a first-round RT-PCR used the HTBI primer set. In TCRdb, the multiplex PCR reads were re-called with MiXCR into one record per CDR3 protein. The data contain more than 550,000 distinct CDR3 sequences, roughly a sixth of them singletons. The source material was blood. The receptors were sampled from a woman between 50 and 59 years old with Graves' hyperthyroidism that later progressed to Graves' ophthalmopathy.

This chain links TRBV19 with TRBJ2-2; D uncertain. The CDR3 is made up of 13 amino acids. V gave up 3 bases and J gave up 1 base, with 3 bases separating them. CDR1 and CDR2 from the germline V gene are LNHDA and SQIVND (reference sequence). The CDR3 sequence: CASSMVNTGELFF. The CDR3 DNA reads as TGTGCCAGTAGTATGGTGAACACCGGGGAGCTGTTTTTT.

The CDR3 loop reads CSARELSALNYGYTF. CDR3 DNA: TGCAGTGCTAGAGAGTTGTCAGCACTGAACTATGGCTACACCTTC. The chain is built from TRBV20-1 and TRBJ1-2; D not resolved. Germline V lookup: CDR1 DFQATT, CDR2 SNEGSKA (reference sequence). This CDR3 contains 15 residues. V was clipped by 0 bases and J by 2 bases, with 13 bases between them.

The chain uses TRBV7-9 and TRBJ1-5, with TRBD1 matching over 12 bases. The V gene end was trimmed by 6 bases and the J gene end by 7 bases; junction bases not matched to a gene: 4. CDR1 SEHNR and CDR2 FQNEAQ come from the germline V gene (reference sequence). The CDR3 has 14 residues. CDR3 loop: CASRGQGAGQPQHF. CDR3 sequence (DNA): TGTGCCAGCAGGGGACAGGGGGCAGGGCAGCCCCAGCATTTT.

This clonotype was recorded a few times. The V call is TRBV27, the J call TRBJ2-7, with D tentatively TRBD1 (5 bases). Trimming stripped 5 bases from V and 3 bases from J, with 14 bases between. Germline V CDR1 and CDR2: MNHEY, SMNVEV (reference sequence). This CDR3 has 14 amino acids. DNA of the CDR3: TGTGCCAGCAGTCAAGGCAGGGCCAGCTACGAGCAGTACTTC. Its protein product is CASSQGRASYEQYF.

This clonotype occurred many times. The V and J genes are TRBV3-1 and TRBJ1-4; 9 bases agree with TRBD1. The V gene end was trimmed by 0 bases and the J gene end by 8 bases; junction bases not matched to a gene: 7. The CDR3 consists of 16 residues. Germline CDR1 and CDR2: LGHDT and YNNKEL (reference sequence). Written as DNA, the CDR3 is TGTGCCAGCAGCCAAGAATTCGGACAGGGGATGGAAAAACTGTTTTTT. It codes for CASSQEFGQGMEKLFF.

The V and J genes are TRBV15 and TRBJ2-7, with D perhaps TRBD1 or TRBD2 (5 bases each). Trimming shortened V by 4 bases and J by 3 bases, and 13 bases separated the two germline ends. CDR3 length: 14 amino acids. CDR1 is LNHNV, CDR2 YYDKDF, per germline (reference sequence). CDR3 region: CATSTGTGNYEQYF. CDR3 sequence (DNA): TGTGCCACCAGCACAGGGACGGGGAACTACGAGCAGTACTTC.

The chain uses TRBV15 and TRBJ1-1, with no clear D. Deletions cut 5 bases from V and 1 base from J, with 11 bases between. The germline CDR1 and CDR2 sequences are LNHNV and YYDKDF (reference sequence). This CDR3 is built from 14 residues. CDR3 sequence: CATSPFESNTEAFF. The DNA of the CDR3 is TGTGCCACCAGCCCCTTCGAATCGAACACTGAAGCTTTCTTT.

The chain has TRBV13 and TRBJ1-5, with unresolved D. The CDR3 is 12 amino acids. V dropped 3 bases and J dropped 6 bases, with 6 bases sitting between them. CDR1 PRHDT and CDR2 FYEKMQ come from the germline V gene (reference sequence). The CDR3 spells CASSFERQPQHF. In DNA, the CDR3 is TGTGCCAGCAGCTTCGAGCGTCAGCCCCAGCATTTT.

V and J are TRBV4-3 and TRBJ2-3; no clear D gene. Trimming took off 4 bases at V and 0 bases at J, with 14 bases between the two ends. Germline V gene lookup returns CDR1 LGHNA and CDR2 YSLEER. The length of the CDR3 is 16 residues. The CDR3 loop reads CASSPRSALSTDTQYF. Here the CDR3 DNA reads TGCGCCAGCAGCCCAAGATCAGCACTTAGCACAGATACGCAGTATTTT.

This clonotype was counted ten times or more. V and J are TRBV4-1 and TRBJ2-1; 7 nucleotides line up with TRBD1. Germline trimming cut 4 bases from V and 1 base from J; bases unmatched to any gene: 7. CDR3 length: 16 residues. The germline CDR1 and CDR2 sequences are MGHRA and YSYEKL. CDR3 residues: CASSPTGEMSYNEQFF. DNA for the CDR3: TGCGCCAGCAGCCCCACAGGGGAGATGTCCTACAATGAGCAGTTCTTC.

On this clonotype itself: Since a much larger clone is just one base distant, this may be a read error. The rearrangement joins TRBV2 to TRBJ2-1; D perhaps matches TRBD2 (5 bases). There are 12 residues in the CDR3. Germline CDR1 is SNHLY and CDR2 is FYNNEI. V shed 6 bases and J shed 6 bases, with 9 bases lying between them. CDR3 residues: CASSSEGNEQFF. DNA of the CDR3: TGTGCCAGCAGCAGCGAGGGCAATGAGCAGTTCTTC.

The DNA for the CDR3 is TGTGCCAGCAGCCAAGATACGAGCGGGGGGCTTAGCACAGATACGCAGTATTTT. The encoded protein is CASSQDTSGGLSTDTQYF. The rearrangement links TRBV3-1 to TRBJ2-3; 9 bases match TRBD2. The V gene end was trimmed by 0 bases and the J gene end by 0 bases; junction bases not matched to a gene: 7. Germline loops: CDR1 LGHDT, CDR2 YNNKEL (reference sequence). CDR3 length: 18 residues.

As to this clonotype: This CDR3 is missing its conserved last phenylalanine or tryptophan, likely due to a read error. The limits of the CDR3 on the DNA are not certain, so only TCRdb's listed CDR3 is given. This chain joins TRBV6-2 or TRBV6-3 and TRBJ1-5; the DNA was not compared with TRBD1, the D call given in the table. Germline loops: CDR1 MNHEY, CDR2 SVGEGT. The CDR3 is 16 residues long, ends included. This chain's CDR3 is CASSVALGNSNQPQQN.

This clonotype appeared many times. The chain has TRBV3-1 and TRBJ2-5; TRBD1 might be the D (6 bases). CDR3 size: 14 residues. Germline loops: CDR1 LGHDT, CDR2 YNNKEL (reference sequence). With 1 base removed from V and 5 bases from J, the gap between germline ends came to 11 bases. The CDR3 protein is CASSQGRGWETQYF. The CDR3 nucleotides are TGTGCCAGCAGCCAAGGCAGGGGTTGGGAGACCCAGTACTTC.

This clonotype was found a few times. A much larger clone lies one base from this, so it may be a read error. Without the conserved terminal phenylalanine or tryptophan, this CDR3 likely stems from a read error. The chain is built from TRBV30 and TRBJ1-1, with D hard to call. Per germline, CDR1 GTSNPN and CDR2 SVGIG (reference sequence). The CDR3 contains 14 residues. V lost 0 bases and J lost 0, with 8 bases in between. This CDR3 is CAWSVYGLNTEAFS. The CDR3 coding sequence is TGTGCCTGGAGTGTCTATGGCTTGAACACTGAAGCTTTCTCT.